This T cell receptor (beta chain) is drawn from a study of naive and memory T cell subsets. Two oligonucleotides, mixed equimolar, formed the beta constant-region primer covering TRBC1 and TRBC2. The ligated cDNA underwent four PCR rounds using SP2 and nested alpha and beta constant-region primers. TCRdb independently ran MiXCR on the UMI-ligation and nested PCR reads; one entry per CDR3 protein. The sample shows tens of thousands of distinct CDR3 sequences, 18% of them seen only once. This clonotype was picked up a small number of times. V lost 1 base and J lost 4, with 8 bases in between. The germline CDR1 and CDR2 sequences are MDHEN and SYDVKM. The CDR3 length is 13 residues.

The chain recombines TRBV28 with TRBJ2-7; no definite D call. The material sequenced was effector memory CD4+ T cells from blood. Subset reported: effector memory, CD45RA- CD27-. The clonotype was recovered from a human donor in good health. Here the CDR3 reads CASSLFGVYEQYF. The CDR3 nucleotides are TGTGCCAGCAGTTTATTTGGTGTTTACGAGCAGTACTTC.